The 9 T cell receptor beta chains below were found in one sample sequenced in a study of blood T cell repertoires in COVID-19. The protocol was immunoSEQ multiplex PCR, while the TCRdb copy is restricted to in-frame clones and leaves out a portion. In the table there are about 110,000 clones, around 66% of which are singletons. The sequencing input was peripheral blood. The receptors come from an older man with acute or convalescent COVID-19.

The J gene is TRBJ1-6, the V gene TRBV6-2 or TRBV6-3; 7 bases are a match to TRBD1. CDR3 size: 17 residues. Germline trimming cut 2 bases from V and 10 bases from J; bases unmatched to any gene: 14. The V gene's germline CDR1 is MNHEY and CDR2 SVGEGT. The CDR3 bases are TGTGCCAGCAGTTACGACTCCTACAGGGGAAGAATGTCACCCCTCCACTTT. This codes for CASSYDSYRGRMSPLHF.

This clone was detected ten times or more. V and J are TRBV7-2 and TRBJ2-5; D not certain. The CDR3 is 13 amino acids. V shed 1 base and J shed 7 bases, with 10 bases lying between them. From germline, CDR1 is SGHTA and CDR2 FQGNSA. As DNA, the CDR3 is TGTGCCAGCAGCTTAGATCAAGAGCGGACCCAGTACTTC. This codes for CASSLDQERTQYF.

To note about this clone: This sample includes further DNA sequences coding for the same CDR3. The J gene is TRBJ2-5, the V gene TRBV7-2, with 11 bases matching TRBD2. V was pared by 3 bases and J by 2 bases, with 2 bases of the junction left unmatched. CDR3 length: 15 residues. Per germline, CDR1 SGHTA and CDR2 FQGNSA. The CDR3 region has the DNA TGTGCCAGCAGCTTTAGCGGGAGGGTACAAGAGACCCAGTACTTC. Its translation: CASSFSGRVQETQYF.

The chain recombines TRBV7-2 with TRBJ2-5, with D perhaps matching TRBD2 (5 bases). The CDR3 contains 12 residues. The germline gives CDR1 SGHTA, CDR2 FQGNSA. V was cut by 1 base and J by 7 bases, with 7 bases left in between. The CDR3 sequence is CASSLEGGTQYF. CDR3 sequence (DNA): TGTGCCAGCAGCTTAGAAGGAGGGACCCAGTACTTC.

This clone was seen more than once but under ten times. The rearrangement uses TRBV7-9 and TRBJ2-7; 11 nucleotides line up with TRBD1. This CDR3 has 15 amino acids. CDR1 and CDR2 from the germline V gene are SEHNR and FQNEAQ (reference sequence). V shed 6 bases and J 2 bases; nucleotides not matched to a gene: 6. The DNA for the CDR3 is TGTGCCAGCAGTTGGCCGGGACAGGGGGCCTACGAGCAGTACTTC. Amino acid sequence: CASSWPGQGAYEQYF.

The sample holds one count of this clone. The chain joins TRBV4-3 to TRBJ2-7; 7 positions match TRBD1. With 0 bases clipped from V and 9 bases from J, the junction kept 8 bases outside the gene matches. CDR1 and CDR2 (germline): LGHNA, YSLEER. This CDR3 region has 14 residues. The CDR3 sequence is CASSQDRNDRVQYF. CDR3 bases: TGCGCCAGCAGCCAAGACCGGAACGACAGGGTGCAGTACTTC.

J is TRBJ1-5 and V is TRBV5-4; 7 positions agree with TRBD1. Germline trimming cut 6 bases from V and 7 bases from J; bases unmatched to any gene: 7. The CDR3 length is 13 residues. Germline V gene data show CDR1 as SGHNT and CDR2 as YYREEE (reference sequence). This chain's CDR3 is CASTIDRVQPQHF. The CDR3 nucleotides read TGTGCCAGCACCATCGACAGGGTACAGCCCCAGCATTTT.

The DNA of the CDR3 is TGTGCCAGCAGTCAAGGGGACAGGTCTGGAAACACCATATATTTT. It translates to CASSQGDRSGNTIYF. The chain uses TRBV7-2 and TRBJ1-3; 8 bases map to TRBD1. This CDR3 has 15 amino acids. The trim removed 6 bases at V and 1 base at J, leaving 5 bases unmatched. CDR1 is SGHTA, CDR2 FQGNSA, per germline.

The genes are TRBV7-8 and TRBJ2-3; D remains ambiguous. The CDR3 spans 12 residues. Germline CDR1 is SGHVS and CDR2 is FQNEAQ. Trimming pared 5 bases from V and 3 bases from J, leaving 6 bases between. The CDR3: CASSPSTDTQYF. The CDR3, as DNA: TGTGCCAGCAGCCCTTCTACAGATACGCAGTATTTT.